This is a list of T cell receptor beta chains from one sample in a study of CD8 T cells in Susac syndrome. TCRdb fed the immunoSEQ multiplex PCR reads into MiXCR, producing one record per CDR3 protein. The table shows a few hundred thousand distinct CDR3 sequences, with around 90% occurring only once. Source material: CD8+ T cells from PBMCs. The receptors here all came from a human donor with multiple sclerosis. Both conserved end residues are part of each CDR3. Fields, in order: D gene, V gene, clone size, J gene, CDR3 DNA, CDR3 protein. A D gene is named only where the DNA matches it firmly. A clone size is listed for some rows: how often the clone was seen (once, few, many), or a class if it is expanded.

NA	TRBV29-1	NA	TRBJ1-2	TGCAGCGTAGATACAGGAGAGCAGTTCGAGGGCTATGGCTACACCTTC	CSVDTGEQFEGYGYTF
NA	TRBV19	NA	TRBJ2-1	TGTGCCAGTAGTTGGGTACTCCCCTACAATGAGCAGTTCTTC	CASSWVLPYNEQFF
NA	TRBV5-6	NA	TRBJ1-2	TGTGTCTCGCAGGGAGGTCTTTACTACACCTTC	CVSQGGLYYTF
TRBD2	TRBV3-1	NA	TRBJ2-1	TGTGCCAGCAGCCCGGGGGGTTCCGATGAGCAGTTCTTC	CASSPGGSDEQFF
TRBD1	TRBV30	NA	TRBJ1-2	TGTTCATTCGAGGTGATAGGACAGGGGAACTATGGCTACACCTTC	CSFEVIGQGNYGYTF
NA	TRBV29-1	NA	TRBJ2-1	TGCAGCGTTGCGGGGGGCCTAGGTGAGCAGTTCTTC	CSVAGGLGEQFF
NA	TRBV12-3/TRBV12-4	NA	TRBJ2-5	TGTGCCAGCAGTTTAGGCCCCGGGGGCGAAGAGACCCAGTACTTC	CASSLGPGGEETQYF
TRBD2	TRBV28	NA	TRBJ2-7	TGTGCCAGCAGTTGGGAGGGTTCATCCCACGAGCAGTACTTC	CASSWEGSSHEQYF
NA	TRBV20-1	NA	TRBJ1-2	TGCAGTGCTAGGGGACATAACTATGGCTACACCTTC	CSARGHNYGYTF
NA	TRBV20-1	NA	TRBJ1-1	TGCAGTGCGGGCACTGAAGCTTTCTTT	CSAGTEAFF
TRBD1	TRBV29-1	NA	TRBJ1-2	TGCAGCGTTGTGAGGGGGCCTGATGGCTACACCTTC	CSVVRGPDGYTF
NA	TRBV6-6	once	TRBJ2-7	TGTGCCAGCAGTTACGAGGACGTAGCCTACGAGCAGTACTTC	CASSYEDVAYEQYF
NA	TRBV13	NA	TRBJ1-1	TGTGCCAGCAGAAAACAGGGCCCTGAAGCTTTCTTT	CASRKQGPEAFF
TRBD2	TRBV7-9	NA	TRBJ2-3	TGTGCCAGCAGCCCCTCCGGGACTAGTGCAGATACGCAGTATTTT	CASSPSGTSADTQYF
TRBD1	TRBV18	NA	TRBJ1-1	TGTGCCAGCTCACCACCGGGACAGGGGATGGCTGAAGCTTTCTTT	CASSPPGQGMAEAFF
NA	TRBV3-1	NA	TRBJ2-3	TGTGCCAGCAGCCAAGAAAGGGTTCGTGGGCAGTATTTT	CASSQERVRGQYF
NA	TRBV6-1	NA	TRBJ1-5	TGTGCCAGCAGCGCCTGGCAGTCCTATAGCAATCAGCCCCAGCATTTT	CASSAWQSYSNQPQHF
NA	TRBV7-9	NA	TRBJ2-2	TGTGCCAGCAGCTCCCGGCCGGGATTGAATACCGGGGAGCTGTTTTTT	CASSSRPGLNTGELFF
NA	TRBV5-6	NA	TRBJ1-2	TGTGCCAGCAGCTTGGGCGGGATGCTGGACGTAGAAGGTGGCTACACCTTC	CASSLGGMLDVEGGYTF
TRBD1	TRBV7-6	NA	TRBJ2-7	TGTGCCAGCAGCTTAGGGACAGGGGGCCTCTACGAGCAGTACTTC	CASSLGTGGLYEQYF
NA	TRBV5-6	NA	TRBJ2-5	TGTGCCAGCAGCCCGACGACAACAGGGACCCAGTACTTC	CASSPTTTGTQYF
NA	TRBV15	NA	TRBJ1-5	TGTGCCACCAGCAGAGATTATCAGGGGCTAAGCAATCAGCCCCAGCATTTT	CATSRDYQGLSNQPQHF
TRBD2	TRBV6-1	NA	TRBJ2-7	TGTGCCAGCAGACCTAAGGGGGCGACTAGCGGGAGGGTAACCTCCTACGAGCAGTACTTC	CASRPKGATSGRVTSYEQYF
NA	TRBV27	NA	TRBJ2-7	TGTGCCAGCAGTTTTAGGGCGGGGCTCTCCTACGAGCAGTACTTC	CASSFRAGLSYEQYF
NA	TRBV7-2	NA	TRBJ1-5	TGTGCCAGCAGCTCCCAGGTGGGTCAGCCCCAGCATTTT	CASSSQVGQPQHF
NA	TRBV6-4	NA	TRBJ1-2	TGTGCCAGCAGTGACTCGGAGGGGTATGGCTACACCTTC	CASSDSEGYGYTF
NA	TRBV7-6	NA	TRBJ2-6	TGTGCCAGCAGCTTAGAGGCTGGGGCCAACGTCCTGACTTTC	CASSLEAGANVLTF
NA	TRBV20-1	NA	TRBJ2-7	TGCAGTGCTAGAGGGCAGGGTTACGAGCAGTACTTC	CSARGQGYEQYF
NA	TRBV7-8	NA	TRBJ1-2	TGTGCCAGCAGCTTGGGCATCCTCATGAACTATGGCTACACCTTC	CASSLGILMNYGYTF
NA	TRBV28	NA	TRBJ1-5	TGTGCCAGCCACCCTCTCCAGGGAACAAATAGCAATCAGCCCCAGCATTTT	CASHPLQGTNSNQPQHF
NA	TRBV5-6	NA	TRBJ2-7	TGTGCCAGCAGCTTGATCGACTTAAGGGGCGAGAACGAGCAGTACTTC	CASSLIDLRGENEQYF
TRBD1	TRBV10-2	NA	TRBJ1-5	TGCGCCAGCAGTGAAGGGGGGACAGGTAGCAATCAGCCCCAGCATTTT	CASSEGGTGSNQPQHF
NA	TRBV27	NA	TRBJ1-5	TGTGCCAGCAGCCCCGGGGGTGAACAGCCCCAGCATTTT	CASSPGGEQPQHF
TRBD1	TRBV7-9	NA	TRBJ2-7	TGTGCCAGCAGCTTAAGTACAGGGGTATGGAACGAGCAGTACTTC	CASSLSTGVWNEQYF
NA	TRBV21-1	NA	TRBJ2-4	TGTGCCAGCAGCTACGGGGCAAGAGCTTCCAAAAACATTCAGTACTTC	CASSYGARASKNIQYF
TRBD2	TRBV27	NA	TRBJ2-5	TGTGCCAGCAGTCCTGAGGGACTAGCGGCCCAAGAGACCCAGTACTTC	CASSPEGLAAQETQYF
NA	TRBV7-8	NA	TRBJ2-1	TGTGCCAGCAGCTTGTTGCGATTCTCCTACAATGAGCAGTTCTTC	CASSLLRFSYNEQFF
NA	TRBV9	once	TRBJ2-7	TGTGCCAGCAGCGTAGCGGCAGACTACGAGCAGTACTTC	CASSVAADYEQYF
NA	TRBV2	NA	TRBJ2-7	TGTGCCAGCGAGCTGGGCGAGCAGTACTTC	CASELGEQYF
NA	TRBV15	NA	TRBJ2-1	TGTGCCACCAGCAGAGATGAAGTAGCCGGGAATGAGCAGTTCTTC	CATSRDEVAGNEQFF
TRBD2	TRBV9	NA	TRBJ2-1	TGTGCCAGCAGCCTGCATGCCGGGACTAACTACAATGAGCAGTTCTTC	CASSLHAGTNYNEQFF
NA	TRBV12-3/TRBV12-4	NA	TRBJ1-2	TGTGCCAGCAGCCCCGTGAATACATATGGCTACACCTTC	CASSPVNTYGYTF
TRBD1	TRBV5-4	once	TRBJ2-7	TGTGCCAGCAGCTTGGATCGGGACAGCTATTACGAGCAGTACTTC	CASSLDRDSYYEQYF
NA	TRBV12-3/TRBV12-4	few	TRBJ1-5	TGTGCCAGCAGTTTAGAGGGTGCGGGTCAGCCCCAGCATTTT	CASSLEGAGQPQHF
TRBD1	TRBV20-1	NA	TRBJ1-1	TGCAGTGCCGATTACCGCTCGGACAGGGTGGAAGCTTTCTTT	CSADYRSDRVEAFF
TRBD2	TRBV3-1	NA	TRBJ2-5	TGTGCCAGCAGCCAAGGGACTAGCGGGGGGGCGGAGACCCAGTACTTC	CASSQGTSGGAETQYF
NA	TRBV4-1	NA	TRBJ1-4	TGCGCCAGCAGCCAAGTAGTCGAAAAACTGTTTTTT	CASSQVVEKLFF
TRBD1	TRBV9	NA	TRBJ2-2	TGTGCCAGCAGCGAAAGCCGGGACAGTGTTACCGGGGAGCTGTTTTTT	CASSESRDSVTGELFF
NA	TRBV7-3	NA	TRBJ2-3	TGTGCCAGCAGCCCACTGGGGGATCACACAGATACGCAGTATTTT	CASSPLGDHTDTQYF
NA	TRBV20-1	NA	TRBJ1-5	TGCAGTGCTAGAGATAACTCGGGAAGGTCAGGGCAGCCCCAGCATTTT	CSARDNSGRSGQPQHF
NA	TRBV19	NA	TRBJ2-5	TGTGCCAGTAGTTCTCGGTTTCTCGGGCAAGAGACCCAGTACTTC	CASSSRFLGQETQYF
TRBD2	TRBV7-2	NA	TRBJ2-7	TGTGCCAGCAGCTTTAGCGGGGGGGCCTACGAGCAGTACTTC	CASSFSGGAYEQYF
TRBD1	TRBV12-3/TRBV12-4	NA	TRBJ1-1	TGTGCCAGCAGCGCCGGGACAGGGGGAGGTATTGACACTGAAGCTTTCTTT	CASSAGTGGGIDTEAFF
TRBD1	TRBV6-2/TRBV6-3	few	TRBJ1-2	TGTGCCAGCACCGGAGGGGGCTGGGGCTACACCTTC	CASTGGGWGYTF
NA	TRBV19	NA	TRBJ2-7	TGTGCCAGTAGTATGGGGGACGTTGCCTCCTACGAGCAGTACTTC	CASSMGDVASYEQYF
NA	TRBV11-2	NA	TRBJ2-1	TGTGCCAGCAGCTTAGAACTAGGGAGCTCCTACAATGAGCAGTTCTTC	CASSLELGSSYNEQFF
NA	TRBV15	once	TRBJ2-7	TGTGCCACCAGCAGACTACAACCGGACTATTTCCTAAGCGAGCAGTACTTC	CATSRLQPDYFLSEQYF
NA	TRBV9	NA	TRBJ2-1	TGTGCCAGCAGCGTAGACGCCCGACTAGGAGCTGAGCAGTTCTTC	CASSVDARLGAEQFF
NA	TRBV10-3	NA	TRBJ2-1	TGTGCCATCAGTGATGACCATTACTCCTACAATGAGCAGTTCTTC	CAISDDHYSYNEQFF
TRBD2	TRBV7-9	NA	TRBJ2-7	TGTGCCAGCAGCTCGAGTAGCGGGGGGAACTACGAGCAGTACTTC	CASSSSSGGNYEQYF